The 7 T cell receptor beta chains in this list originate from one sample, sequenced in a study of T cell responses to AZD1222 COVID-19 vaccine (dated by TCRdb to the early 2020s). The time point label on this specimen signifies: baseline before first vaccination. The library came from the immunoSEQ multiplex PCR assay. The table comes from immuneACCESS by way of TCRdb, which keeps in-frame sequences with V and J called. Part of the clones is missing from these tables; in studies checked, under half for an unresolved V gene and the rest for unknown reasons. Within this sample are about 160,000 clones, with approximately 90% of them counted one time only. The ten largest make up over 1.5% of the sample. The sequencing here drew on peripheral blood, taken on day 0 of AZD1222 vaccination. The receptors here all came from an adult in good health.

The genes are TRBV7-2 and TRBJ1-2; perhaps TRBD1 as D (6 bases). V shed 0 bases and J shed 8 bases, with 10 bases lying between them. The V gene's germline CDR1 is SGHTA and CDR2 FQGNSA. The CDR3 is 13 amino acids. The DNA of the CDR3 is TGTGCCAGCAGCTTAGCGGGGGCTGGGGGCTACACCTTC. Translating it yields CASSLAGAGGYTF.

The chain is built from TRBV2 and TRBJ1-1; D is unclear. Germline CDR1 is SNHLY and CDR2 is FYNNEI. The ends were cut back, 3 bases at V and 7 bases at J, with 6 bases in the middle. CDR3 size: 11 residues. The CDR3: CASSDGGEAFF. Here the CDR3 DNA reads TGTGCCAGCAGTGATGGCGGTGAAGCTTTCTTT.

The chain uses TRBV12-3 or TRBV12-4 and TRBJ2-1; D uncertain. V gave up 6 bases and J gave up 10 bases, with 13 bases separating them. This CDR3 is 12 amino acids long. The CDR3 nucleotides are TGTGCCAGCAGCCGGCGTCCCGTCGAGCAGTTCTTC. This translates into CASSRRPVEQFF.

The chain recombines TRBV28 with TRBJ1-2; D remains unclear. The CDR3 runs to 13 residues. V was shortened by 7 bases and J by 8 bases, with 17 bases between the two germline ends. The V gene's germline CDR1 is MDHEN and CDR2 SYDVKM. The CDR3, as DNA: TGTGCCAGCATCTCCAGCCGGTTAGGGGGCTACACCTTC. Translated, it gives CASISSRLGGYTF.

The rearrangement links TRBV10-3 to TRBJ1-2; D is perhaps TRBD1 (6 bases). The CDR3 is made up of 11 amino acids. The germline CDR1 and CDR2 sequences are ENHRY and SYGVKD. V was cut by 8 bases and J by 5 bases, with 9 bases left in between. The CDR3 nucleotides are TGTGCCATCTACAGGGATTATGGCTACACCTTC. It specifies CAIYRDYGYTF.

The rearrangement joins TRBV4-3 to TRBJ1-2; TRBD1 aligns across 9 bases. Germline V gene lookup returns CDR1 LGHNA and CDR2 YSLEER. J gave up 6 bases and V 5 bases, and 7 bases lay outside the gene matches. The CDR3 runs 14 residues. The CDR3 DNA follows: TGCGCCAGCAGCGATGGTCGGACAGGGGATGGCTACACCTTC. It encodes CASSDGRTGDGYTF.

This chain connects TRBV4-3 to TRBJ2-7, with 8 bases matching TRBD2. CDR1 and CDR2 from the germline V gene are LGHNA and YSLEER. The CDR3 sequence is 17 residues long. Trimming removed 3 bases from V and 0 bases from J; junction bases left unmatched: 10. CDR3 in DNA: TGCGCCAGCAGCCAGACTGCTAGCGGGCAAAGCTCCTACGAGCAGTACTTC. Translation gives CASSQTASGQSSYEQYF.